These T cell receptor beta chains were read from a single sample in a study of early T cells in non-severe SARS-CoV-2 infection. From the 5' RACE reads, TCRdb called clonotypes with MiXCR, one entry per CDR3 protein. The sample yields some 32,000 distinct CDR3 sequences, over 6.5% seen once. Sequenced: whole blood. All receptors derive from an adult who was a healthcare worker with PCR-confirmed SARS-CoV-2 infection or an uninfected control (not recorded which). Each CDR3 is given with its conserved first and last residue. The D gene is left open where the match is weak. Not every row has a clone size; where given, it reads once, few, many or a size class.

few,TRBJ2-7,TRBV19,TRBD2,TGTGCCAGTAGTAAATCCGGGACTAGCGGGGGGCTCGAGCAGTACTTC,CASSKSGTSGGLEQYF
few,TRBJ1-1,TRBV6-6,NA,TGTGCCAGCAGCCCCCCCCTACAGGGAGTGAACACTGAAGCTTTCTTT,CASSPPLQGVNTEAFF
many,TRBJ1-2,TRBV6-4,NA,TGTGCCAGCAGTGAGGGCAGGGGCCGGGGCTACACCTTC,CASSEGRGRGYTF
many,TRBJ2-1,TRBV6-6,TRBD2,TGTGCCAGCACCATACCGACGGGGGGGGATCGGTGGTTCTTC,CASTIPTGGDRWFF
few,TRBJ2-3,TRBV6-1,NA,TGTGCCAGCAGCTTTAGCGGTGATACGCAGTATTTT,CASSFSGDTQYF
many,TRBJ2-2,TRBV12-3/TRBV12-4,TRBD1,TGTGCCAGCAGGGACTACTCCTTGGGACAGGGGCCCGGGGAGCTGTTTTTT,CASRDYSLGQGPGELFF
few,TRBJ2-7,TRBV3-1,NA,TGTGCCAGCAGCCAAGGGGGTTACGAGCAGTACTTC,CASSQGGYEQYF
many,TRBJ2-7,TRBV10-3,NA,TGTGCCATCAGTGTAGCAGGGTTGAACGAGCAGTACTTC,CAISVAGLNEQYF
NA,TRBJ2-1,TRBV7-9,NA,TGTGCCAGCCAGTGGGAAACCTACAATGAGCAGTTCTTC,CASQWETYNEQFF
many,TRBJ1-1,TRBV7-2,TRBD1,TGTGCCAGCAGCTTAGGCAGGGGGCTGAACACTGAAGCTTTCTTT,CASSLGRGLNTEAFF
once,TRBJ2-7,TRBV29-1,NA,TGCAGCGTTGCAGAAGGGGGGCTCTACGAGCAGTACTTC,CSVAEGGLYEQYF
many,TRBJ2-1,TRBV24-1,NA,NA,CATSDYFGNEQFF
NA,TRBJ2-5,TRBV7-7,NA,TGTGCTAGCAGCTTCACGGGGCTCGCGGCCCAGTACTTC,CASSFTGLAAQYF
many,TRBJ2-3,TRBV7-2,NA,TGTGCCAGCAGCTCCCTGAGGAATACGCAGTATTTT,CASSSLRNTQYF
many,TRBJ1-6,TRBV10-3,NA,TGTGCCATCAGTGACCTCCTAACGGGGGCGGGCTCACCCCTCCACTTT,CAISDLLTGAGSPLHF
NA,TRBJ2-1,TRBV7-3,TRBD2,TGTGCCAGCAGCTTAAGGCCTAGCGGGCTCCAGAATGAGCAGTTCTTC,CASSLRPSGLQNEQFF
many,TRBJ1-5,TRBV19,NA,TGTGCCAGTAGCCATGACAGGAGGCATCAGCCCCAGCATTTT,CASSHDRRHQPQHF
NA,TRBJ2-6,TRBV2,NA,TGTGCCAGCAGCTTTTTCAACAGGGTTACCACCTCTGGGGCCAACGTCCTGACTTTC,CASSFFNRVTTSGANVLTF
many,TRBJ2-7,TRBV6-1,NA,TGTGCCAGCGAAAGGGGGGGCCCCCCCTACGAGCAGTACTTC,CASERGGPPYEQYF
many,TRBJ1-6,TRBV7-3,TRBD1,TGTGCCAGCAGCTCCGGGACAGGGGGTTCACCCCTCCACTTT,CASSSGTGGSPLHF
few,TRBJ1-6,TRBV12-5,TRBD1,TGTGCTAGTGGTTTGGCCTCCGGGACAGGGCTCTTACGCTCACCCCTCCACTTT,CASGLASGTGLLRSPLHF
many,TRBJ2-3,TRBV19,NA,TGTGCCAGTAGTATTCGAAGCGGCACAGATACGCAGTATTTT,CASSIRSGTDTQYF
NA,TRBJ2-1,TRBV20-1,NA,TGCATCGGATCGGGGGATGAGCAGTTCTTC,CIGSGDEQFF
many,TRBJ2-7,TRBV20-1,NA,TGCAGTGCTAGAGCCCCCGGGGGTCTCGAGCAGTACTTC,CSARAPGGLEQYF
NA,TRBJ2-3,TRBV7-2,TRBD2,TGTGCCAGCAGCACGGGGTATGGGGGGGCAGATACGCAGTATTTT,CASSTGYGGADTQYF
many,TRBJ2-7,TRBV19,NA,TGTGCCAGTAGTACCCTTGGGCGAAGCCCCTACGAGCAGTACTTC,CASSTLGRSPYEQYF
few,TRBJ1-2,TRBV30,NA,TGTGCCTGGAGTGCTGGGGGGATTCCTTATGGCTACACCTTC,CAWSAGGIPYGYTF
many,TRBJ2-7,TRBV5-1,NA,TGCGCCAGCAGCTCATCCATAACCCCCATAGCCTACGAGCAGTACTTC,CASSSSITPIAYEQYF
many,TRBJ1-3,TRBV11-2,NA,TGTGCCAGCAGCTTAGGTTGGTCGAGCGCTGGAAACACCATATATTTT,CASSLGWSSAGNTIYF
NA,TRBJ2-7,TRBV4-2,TRBD1,TGTGCCAGCAGCCAAGATGCAGGGGGCCGTTACGAGCAGTACTTC,CASSQDAGGRYEQYF
many,TRBJ2-1,TRBV19,TRBD2,TGTGCCAGTAGTTCCGGACTAGCGGGAGGTTCTGAGCAGTTCTTC,CASSSGLAGGSEQFF
NA,TRBJ1-4,TRBV7-9,NA,TGTGCCAGCAGCCGGGGACGGGGTAATGAAAAACTGTTTTTT,CASSRGRGNEKLFF
many,TRBJ2-7,TRBV19,NA,TGTGCCAGTAGTACTACGGGGGGCGACTACGAGCAGTACTTC,CASSTTGGDYEQYF
many,TRBJ1-6,TRBV28,NA,TGTGCCAGCAGTATCCATTCACCCCTCCACTTT,CASSIHSPLHF
many,TRBJ2-7,TRBV12-3/TRBV12-4,NA,TGTGCCAGCAGTTTAAAGGGATCCTACGAGCAGTACTTC,CASSLKGSYEQYF
many,TRBJ1-2,TRBV20-1,NA,TGCAGTGCTAGTACGTGGGGGAGAGGCTACACCTTC,CSASTWGRGYTF
NA,TRBJ2-7,TRBV5-1,TRBD2,TGCGCCAGCAGCCTACTTAGCGGGAGTACCTACGAGCAGTACTTC,CASSLLSGSTYEQYF
many,TRBJ1-2,TRBV19,TRBD1,TGTGCCAGTAGTGCCGACAGGGGGCAAATCTATGGCTACACCTTC,CASSADRGQIYGYTF
many,TRBJ2-2,TRBV6-1,NA,TGTGCCAGCAGTGTAGGGATCGGGGAGCTGTTTTTT,CASSVGIGELFF
few,TRBJ2-1,TRBV19,TRBD2,TGTGCCAGTAGCTGGGGGAGGGGTAATGAGCAGTTCTTC,CASSWGRGNEQFF
NA,TRBJ1-1,TRBV14,NA,TGTGCCAGCAGCCACCGTCAGGTCACTGAAGCTTTCTTT,CASSHRQVTEAFF
NA,TRBJ2-5,TRBV5-4,NA,TGTGCCAGCAGCCCAGACGCAGGGCGAGAGACCCAGTACTTC,CASSPDAGRETQYF
few,TRBJ2-5,TRBV27,TRBD2,TGTGCCAGCAGTTTTGGGCGGGAGGAAGAGACCCAGTACTTC,CASSFGREEETQYF
NA,TRBJ2-7,TRBV11-2,TRBD1,TGTGCCAGCAGCCTTCAGGGGACAGGGCCCTACGAGCAGTACTTC,CASSLQGTGPYEQYF
many,TRBJ2-7,TRBV11-2,NA,TGTGCCAGCAGCTCCCGAGTGGCGGCCTACGAGCAGTACTTC,CASSSRVAAYEQYF
many,TRBJ2-3,TRBV7-8,TRBD2,TGTGCCAGCAGCTTGGGACTAGCGGGAGGGGCAGATACGCAGTATTTT,CASSLGLAGGADTQYF
many,TRBJ2-7,TRBV20-1,NA,TGCAGTGCTAGAGATTTGTCTACCTACGAGCAGTACTTC,CSARDLSTYEQYF
few,TRBJ1-1,TRBV27,NA,TGTGCCAGCAGTACAGCTCGGGCCTCGAGTTCTGGATTCGCTGAAGCTTTCTTT,CASSTARASSSGFAEAFF
NA,TRBJ2-5,TRBV12-5,NA,TGTGCTAGTGGTTTGAGGCTTCAGGAGACCCAGTACTTC,CASGLRLQETQYF
few,TRBJ2-1,TRBV20-1,NA,TGCAGTGCTACCCCGGCGGGGTTAAACTGGAATGAGCAGTTCTTC,CSATPAGLNWNEQFF
few,TRBJ2-3,TRBV20-1,NA,TGCAGTGCTTGGGCCAGTACGCAGTATTTT,CSAWASTQYF
few,TRBJ2-7,TRBV5-1,TRBD2,TGCGCCAGCAGCCAGGGACTAGCGGGACGGAGCTCCTACGAGCAGTACTTC,CASSQGLAGRSSYEQYF
many,TRBJ2-1,TRBV7-3,NA,TGTGCCAGCAGCTTAAGATACAGGGATGAGCAGTTCTTC,CASSLRYRDEQFF
many,TRBJ1-1,TRBV5-6,NA,TGTGCCAGCAGCTTCCGGGACACCAACACTGAAGCTTTCTTT,CASSFRDTNTEAFF
many,TRBJ2-2,TRBV9,NA,TGTGCCAGCAGCGTAGAGGGGGACACCGGGGAGCTGTTTTTT,CASSVEGDTGELFF
medium-sized,TRBJ2-3,TRBV20-1,TRBD2,TGCAGTGCTAGTAGCGGGAGGGCCCTTGAGAAGTATTTT,CSASSGRALEKYF
many,TRBJ2-7,TRBV28,NA,TGTGCCAGCAGTTTAGGCGGAACTGCCTACGAGCAGTACTTC,CASSLGGTAYEQYF
NA,TRBJ1-2,TRBV5-1,NA,TGCGCCAGCAGCGGGGCAATCGATAACTATGGCTACACCTTC,CASSGAIDNYGYTF
NA,TRBJ2-2,TRBV3-1,NA,TGTGCCAGCAGCCGCTTACTAGGGGCCGGGGAGCTGTTTTTT,CASSRLLGAGELFF